This is a list of T cell receptor beta chains from one sample in a study of blood T cells in healthy people across ages. TCRdb called the 5' RACE reads again in MiXCR, with one record for every CDR3 protein. Among fewer than 1,200,000 distinct CDR3 sequences, under 30% were seen once, and the ten largest hold about 0.69%. The data also belong to a second study, concerning T cells of mothers and their children.

The sequenced material came from blood. These TCRs come from a girl between 2 and 10 years old in good health. Both conserved end residues are part of each CDR3. D genes are given only for firm matches. Clone size is shown for a subset of rows, as once, few, many or a class of expanded clone.

j_call: TRBJ1-2; cdr3_length: 14; d_call: -; v_call: TRBV6-5; clone_size: -; cdr3_aa: CASSLPGASYGYTF; cdr3_nt: TGTGCCAGCAGTTTACCGGGGGCGAGCTATGGCTACACCTTC
j_call: TRBJ2-3; cdr3_length: 12; d_call: -; v_call: TRBV28; clone_size: few; cdr3_aa: CASSSREDTQYF; cdr3_nt: TGTGCCAGCAGCTCCCGAGAAGATACGCAGTATTTT
j_call: TRBJ2-5; cdr3_length: 13; d_call: -; v_call: TRBV4-1; clone_size: few; cdr3_aa: CASSQLLQETQYF; cdr3_nt: TGCGCCAGCAGCCAATTGCTCCAAGAGACCCAGTACTTC
j_call: TRBJ1-1; cdr3_length: 14; d_call: -; v_call: TRBV6-1; clone_size: -; cdr3_aa: CASSDLGGNTEAFF; cdr3_nt: TGTGCCAGCAGTGACCTTGGGGGGAACACTGAAGCTTTCTTT
j_call: TRBJ2-5; cdr3_length: 15; d_call: TRBD1; v_call: TRBV7-9; clone_size: -; cdr3_aa: CASSFLGTVQETQYF; cdr3_nt: TGTGCCAGCAGCTTCCTAGGGACAGTCCAAGAGACCCAGTACTTC
j_call: TRBJ1-3; cdr3_length: 15; d_call: -; v_call: TRBV7-2; clone_size: -; cdr3_aa: CASSLEIQRGNTIYF; cdr3_nt: TGTGCCAGCAGCTTAGAAATACAGAGAGGAAACACCATATATTTT
j_call: TRBJ2-3; cdr3_length: 18; d_call: TRBD1; v_call: TRBV4-1; clone_size: few; cdr3_aa: CASSQSLSKGQSTDTQYF; cdr3_nt: TGCGCCAGCAGCCAATCCTTGTCGAAGGGACAGAGCACAGATACGCAGTATTTT
j_call: TRBJ2-1; cdr3_length: 16; d_call: TRBD2; v_call: TRBV7-2; clone_size: few; cdr3_aa: CASRSLAGGRVNEQFF; cdr3_nt: TGTGCCAGCAGGTCTCTGGCGGGGGGGCGGGTCAATGAGCAGTTCTTC
j_call: TRBJ2-3; cdr3_length: 14; d_call: -; v_call: TRBV6-1; clone_size: -; cdr3_aa: CCGGGRDTTDTQYF; cdr3_nt: TGTTGCGGTGGGGGGCGCGATACCACAGATACGCAGTATTTT
j_call: TRBJ2-3; cdr3_length: 16; d_call: TRBD2; v_call: TRBV9; clone_size: -; cdr3_aa: CASSANGGEGTDTQYF; cdr3_nt: TGTGCCAGCAGCGCCAACGGGGGGGAGGGCACAGATACGCAGTATTTT
j_call: TRBJ2-7; cdr3_length: 12; d_call: -; v_call: TRBV3-1; clone_size: -; cdr3_aa: CASSHGLSEQYF; cdr3_nt: TGTGCCAGCAGCCACGGTTTGAGCGAGCAGTACTTC
j_call: TRBJ2-1; cdr3_length: 14; d_call: TRBD2; v_call: TRBV19; clone_size: -; cdr3_aa: CASILAGGPGEQFF; cdr3_nt: TGTGCCAGTATTCTAGCGGGAGGCCCGGGGGAGCAGTTCTTC
j_call: TRBJ2-7; cdr3_length: 11; d_call: -; v_call: TRBV24-1; clone_size: -; cdr3_aa: CATSGLIEQYF; cdr3_nt: TGTGCCACCAGTGGTTTGATCGAGCAGTACTTC
j_call: TRBJ2-3; cdr3_length: 17; d_call: -; v_call: TRBV21-1; clone_size: -; cdr3_aa: CASSFSKVVESTDTQYF; cdr3_nt: TGTGCCAGCAGCTTTAGCAAGGTTGTGGAAAGCACAGATACGCAGTATTTT
j_call: TRBJ2-7; cdr3_length: 15; d_call: TRBD2; v_call: TRBV5-1; clone_size: -; cdr3_aa: CASSLDGTSANEQYF; cdr3_nt: TGCGCCAGCAGCTTGGACGGGACTAGCGCCAACGAGCAGTACTTC
j_call: TRBJ1-3; cdr3_length: 15; d_call: -; v_call: TRBV15; clone_size: few; cdr3_aa: CATSSQQPSGNTIYF; cdr3_nt: TGTGCCACCAGCTCTCAACAGCCCTCTGGAAACACCATATATTTT
j_call: TRBJ2-7; cdr3_length: 14; d_call: -; v_call: TRBV4-1; clone_size: many; cdr3_aa: CASSQVVTGYEQYF; cdr3_nt: TGCGCCAGCAGCCAAGTAGTGACGGGGTACGAGCAGTACTTC
j_call: TRBJ2-1; cdr3_length: 15; d_call: TRBD2; v_call: TRBV5-4; clone_size: -; cdr3_aa: CASSPTSAMHNEQFF; cdr3_nt: TGTGCCAGCAGCCCCACTAGCGCCATGCACAATGAGCAGTTCTTC
j_call: TRBJ2-2; cdr3_length: 15; d_call: -; v_call: TRBV24-1; clone_size: -; cdr3_aa: CATSVKQVDTGELFF; cdr3_nt: TGTGCCACCAGTGTTAAACAGGTTGACACCGGGGAGCTGTTTTTT
j_call: TRBJ1-4; cdr3_length: 13; d_call: -; v_call: TRBV6-6; clone_size: -; cdr3_aa: CASSYAEHEKLFF; cdr3_nt: TGTGCCAGCAGTTACGCAGAGCATGAAAAACTGTTTTTT
j_call: TRBJ1-4; cdr3_length: 15; d_call: -; v_call: TRBV4-3; clone_size: few; cdr3_aa: CASSQDRSSNEKLFF; cdr3_nt: TGCGCCAGCAGCCAAGATAGGTCGAGTAATGAAAAACTGTTTTTT
j_call: TRBJ2-7; cdr3_length: 13; d_call: -; v_call: TRBV9; clone_size: -; cdr3_aa: CASSVTPTYEQYF; cdr3_nt: TGTGCCAGCAGCGTGACTCCGACCTACGAGCAGTACTTC
j_call: TRBJ2-1; cdr3_length: 14; d_call: TRBD2; v_call: TRBV12-3/TRBV12-4; clone_size: few; cdr3_aa: CASTLAGGNNEQFF; cdr3_nt: TGTGCCAGCACCCTGGCGGGAGGGAACAATGAGCAGTTCTTC
j_call: TRBJ2-1; cdr3_length: 17; d_call: -; v_call: TRBV9; clone_size: -; cdr3_aa: CASSKGGREDTYNEQFF; cdr3_nt: TGTGCCAGCAGTAAGGGGGGCCGGGAGGACACCTACAATGAGCAGTTCTTC
j_call: TRBJ2-5; cdr3_length: 15; d_call: -; v_call: TRBV28; clone_size: few; cdr3_aa: CASSSNHRAQETQYF; cdr3_nt: TGTGCCAGCAGTTCCAATCACAGGGCCCAAGAGACCCAGTACTTC
j_call: TRBJ2-2; cdr3_length: 16; d_call: TRBD2; v_call: TRBV7-2; clone_size: few; cdr3_aa: CASSLVGTSGTGELFF; cdr3_nt: TGTGCCAGCAGCTTAGTGGGGACTAGCGGTACCGGGGAGCTGTTTTTT
j_call: TRBJ1-2; cdr3_length: 15; d_call: TRBD1; v_call: TRBV12-5; clone_size: -; cdr3_aa: CASGDLTGILYGYTF; cdr3_nt: TGTGCTAGTGGGGACCTGACAGGGATCCTCTATGGCTACACCTTC
j_call: TRBJ2-3; cdr3_length: 17; d_call: TRBD2; v_call: TRBV15; clone_size: -; cdr3_aa: CATSSGLAGGLTDTQYF; cdr3_nt: TGTGCCACCAGCAGTGGACTAGCGGGAGGGCTTACAGATACGCAGTATTTT
j_call: TRBJ2-7; cdr3_length: 15; d_call: -; v_call: TRBV15; clone_size: -; cdr3_aa: CATSRLGTAAYEQYF; cdr3_nt: TGTGCCACCAGCAGACTTGGGACGGCGGCCTACGAGCAGTACTTC
j_call: TRBJ2-7; cdr3_length: 15; d_call: TRBD1; v_call: TRBV6-5; clone_size: -; cdr3_aa: CASRDRDRVIYEQYF; cdr3_nt: TGTGCCAGCAGAGACCGGGACAGGGTTATCTACGAGCAGTACTTC
j_call: TRBJ2-7; cdr3_length: 16; d_call: TRBD2; v_call: TRBV5-1; clone_size: -; cdr3_aa: CASSSSLAAPAYEQYF; cdr3_nt: TGCGCCAGCAGCTCATCACTAGCGGCCCCTGCCTACGAGCAGTACTTC
j_call: TRBJ2-7; cdr3_length: 15; d_call: -; v_call: TRBV7-2; clone_size: -; cdr3_aa: CASSPLFPSNYEQYF; cdr3_nt: TGTGCCAGCAGCCCGTTATTCCCGTCTAACTACGAGCAGTACTTC
j_call: TRBJ2-7; cdr3_length: 13; d_call: -; v_call: TRBV2; clone_size: -; cdr3_aa: CASSERVSYEQYF; cdr3_nt: TGTGCCAGCAGTGAGCGGGTCTCCTACGAGCAGTACTTC
j_call: TRBJ1-5; cdr3_length: 16; d_call: -; v_call: TRBV2; clone_size: few; cdr3_aa: CASRQIPGDSNQPQHF; cdr3_nt: TGTGCCAGCAGACAAATTCCAGGGGATAGCAATCAGCCCCAGCATTTT
j_call: TRBJ2-3; cdr3_length: 15; d_call: TRBD2; v_call: TRBV7-3; clone_size: -; cdr3_aa: CASSWGSGATDTQYF; cdr3_nt: TGTGCCAGCAGCTGGGGGAGCGGGGCCACAGATACGCAGTATTTT
j_call: TRBJ2-4; cdr3_length: 15; d_call: TRBD1; v_call: TRBV7-2; clone_size: -; cdr3_aa: CASTTGGVGKNIQYF; cdr3_nt: TGTGCCAGCACCACAGGGGGAGTAGGCAAAAACATTCAGTACTTC
j_call: TRBJ2-1; cdr3_length: 13; d_call: -; v_call: TRBV20-1; clone_size: few; cdr3_aa: CSAPIGVYNEQFF; cdr3_nt: TGCAGTGCTCCGATCGGGGTATACAATGAGCAGTTCTTC